This is a list of T cell receptor beta chains from one sample in a study of blood T cell repertoires in COVID-19. Sequencing used immunoSEQ multiplex PCR; TCRdb keeps in-frame clones, though not all of them. The data show approximately 100,000 clones, roughly 86% seen once. Material: peripheral blood. These receptors were taken from a man aged 45 to 65 with acute or convalescent COVID-19. The CDR3 runs from the conserved cysteine through the conserved F or W. The D gene is left open where the match is weak. Part of the rows lack a size; the others show once, few, many or a class for expanded clones.

TRBJ2-2	TRBD2	TRBV2	once	CASAAGEGAGELFF	TGTGCCAGCGCGGCGGGAGAAGGAGCCGGGGAGCTGTTTTTT
TRBJ1-1	-	TRBV5-6	few	CASSYDEGTEAFF	TGTGCCAGCAGCTATGACGAGGGCACTGAAGCTTTCTTT
TRBJ2-3	-	TRBV9	-	CASSPRWEADTQYF	TGTGCCAGCAGCCCGAGGTGGGAGGCAGATACGCAGTATTTT
TRBJ2-5	TRBD2	TRBV9	-	CASSRGGFEETQYF	TGTGCCTCCTCCCGGGGGGGGTTCGAAGAGACCCAGTACTTC
TRBJ2-5	TRBD1	TRBV5-4	-	CASSPRQGGMETQYF	TGTGCCAGCAGCCCTAGACAGGGTGGGATGGAGACCCAGTACTTC
TRBJ2-7	TRBD1	TRBV13	-	CASSPQGAYEQYF	TGTGCCAGCAGCCCCCAGGGGGCTTACGAGCAGTACTTC
TRBJ2-3	TRBD2	TRBV5-5	-	CASSLGTSGSSSDTQYF	TGTGCCAGCAGCTTGGGTACTAGCGGGAGTTCCTCAGATACGCAGTATTTT
TRBJ1-1	-	TRBV12-3/TRBV12-4	-	CASSLWGYEAFF	TGTGCCAGCAGTTTATGGGGCTATGAAGCTTTCTTT
TRBJ2-2	-	TRBV4-1	-	CASSYHSGVGDGELFF	TGCGCCAGCAGCTACCATTCCGGGGTGGGAGATGGGGAGCTGTTTTTT
TRBJ2-7	TRBD2	TRBV5-1	-	CASSIGLAGVYEQYF	TGCGCCAGCAGTATAGGACTAGCGGGAGTCTACGAGCAGTACTTC
TRBJ1-5	-	TRBV5-1	-	CASSRDMNQPQHF	TGCGCCAGCAGCCGGGACATGAATCAGCCCCAGCATTTT
TRBJ1-2	TRBD1	TRBV5-7	-	CASSGTGVGYGYTF	TGTGCCAGCAGCGGGACAGGGGTTGGCTATGGCTACACCTTC
TRBJ2-2	TRBD1	TRBV6-5	-	CASSYETGEFTGELFF	TGTGCCAGCAGTTACGAGACAGGGGAGTTCACCGGGGAGCTGTTTTTT
TRBJ1-5	TRBD1	TRBV18	-	CASSPSRTGWARPQHF	TGTGCCAGCTCACCTTCAAGGACAGGGTGGGCAAGGCCCCAGCATTTT
TRBJ2-7	TRBD1	TRBV13	-	CASRKTGGSYEQYF	TGTGCCAGCAGGAAGACAGGGGGGTCCTACGAGCAGTACTTC
TRBJ1-1	-	TRBV7-9	-	CASQAALNTEAFF	TGTGCCAGCCAGGCAGCCTTGAACACTGAAGCTTTCTTT
TRBJ1-1	-	TRBV4-1	-	CASSQDGQGYTEAFF	TGCGCCAGCAGCCAAGATGGGCAGGGATATACTGAAGCTTTCTTT
TRBJ2-1	TRBD2	TRBV27	-	CASKPASGSLDNEQFF	TGTGCCAGCAAGCCGGCTAGCGGGAGCTTGGACAATGAGCAGTTCTTC
TRBJ1-5	-	TRBV28	-	CASSSSPGARDNQPQHF	TGTGCCAGCAGTTCCTCCCCAGGGGCCAGAGACAATCAGCCCCAGCATTTT
TRBJ2-1	-	TRBV5-4	-	CASSSPVNEQFF	TGTGCCAGCAGCTCCCCGGTGAATGAGCAGTTCTTC
TRBJ1-5	-	TRBV7-2	-	CASSFQGGGQPQHF	TGTGCCAGCAGCTTCCAGGGAGGAGGGCAGCCCCAGCATTTT
TRBJ1-1	-	TRBV18	-	CASSPIDRNTEAFF	TGTGCCAGCTCACCAATTGACAGAAACACTGAAGCTTTCTTT
TRBJ2-7	-	TRBV7-2	-	CASSLLGQGYEQYF	TGTGCCAGCAGCTTACTTGGGCAGGGCTACGAGCAGTACTTC
TRBJ1-5	-	TRBV6-5	-	CASSYSSAGWEPQHF	TGTGCCAGCAGTTACTCGAGTGCAGGTTGGGAGCCCCAGCATTTT
TRBJ1-2	-	TRBV6-5	-	CASSPATKPSYGYTF	TGTGCCAGCAGTCCCGCGACAAAGCCGAGTTATGGCTACACCTTC
TRBJ2-1	-	TRBV2	-	CASSDPERSGSSYNEQFF	TGTGCCAGCAGTGACCCGGAGCGTAGCGGAAGCTCCTACAATGAGCAGTTCTTC
TRBJ1-6	TRBD1	TRBV5-5	-	CASSLSAGSGTGNSPLHF	TGTGCCAGCAGCTTGAGCGCGGGGTCCGGGACAGGGAATTCACCCCTCCACTTT
TRBJ2-2	-	TRBV6-2/TRBV6-3	-	CASSYVGANTGELFF	TGTGCCAGCAGTTACGTCGGGGCGAACACCGGGGAGCTGTTTTTT
TRBJ1-2	-	TRBV7-9	-	CASSLDSTGGYTF	TGTGCCAGCAGCCTGGACTCTACGGGGGGCTACACCTTC
TRBJ2-2	TRBD1	TRBV18	-	CASSPPTGITGELFF	TGTGCCAGCTCACCACCGACAGGGATTACCGGGGAGCTGTTTTTT
TRBJ1-2	TRBD1	TRBV7-3	-	CASSPGTGGMAYTF	TGTGCCAGCAGCCCCGGGACAGGGGGAATGGCCTACACCTTC
TRBJ2-1	TRBD2	TRBV2	-	CASSELYEGGPRNEQFF	TGTGCCAGCAGTGAATTGTATGAGGGAGGGCCGCGGAATGAGCAGTTCTTC
TRBJ2-1	-	TRBV7-2	-	CASSGQTYNEQFF	TGTGCCAGCAGTGGACAGACCTACAATGAGCAGTTCTTC
TRBJ1-1	-	TRBV11-1	-	CASSSGGRGTEAFF	TGTGCCAGCAGCTCCGGGGGGAGGGGCACTGAAGCTTTCTTT
TRBJ2-7	TRBD2	TRBV30	-	CAWIRSSGRGNEQYF	TGTGCCTGGATTCGATCTAGCGGGAGAGGGAACGAGCAGTACTTC
TRBJ2-5	TRBD2	TRBV2	-	CASSGSGTRSSGTQYF	TGTGCCAGCAGTGGCTCCGGGACTAGAAGTTCCGGGACCCAGTACTTC
TRBJ1-2	TRBD1	TRBV5-4	-	CASSPIRTGGDYGYTF	TGTGCCAGCAGCCCGATTAGGACAGGGGGTGACTATGGCTACACCTTC
TRBJ1-2	TRBD1	TRBV5-5	-	CASSHSGDRGLYGYTF	TGTGCCAGCAGCCACTCGGGGGACAGGGGCCTCTATGGCTACACCTTC